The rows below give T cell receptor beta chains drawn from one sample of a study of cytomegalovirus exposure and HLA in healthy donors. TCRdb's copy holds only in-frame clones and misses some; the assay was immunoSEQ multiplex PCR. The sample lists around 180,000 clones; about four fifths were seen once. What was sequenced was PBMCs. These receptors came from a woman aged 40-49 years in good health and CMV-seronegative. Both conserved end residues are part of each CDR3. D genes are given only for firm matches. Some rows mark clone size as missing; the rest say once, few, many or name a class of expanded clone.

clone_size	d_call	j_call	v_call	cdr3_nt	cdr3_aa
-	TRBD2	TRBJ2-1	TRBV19	TGTGCCAGTAGTACGACTAGCGGGGTCGATGAGCAGTTCTTC	CASSTTSGVDEQFF
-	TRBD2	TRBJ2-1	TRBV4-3	TGCGCCAGCAGCCCGGCCAGCGGGAGGGCCGGGAATGAGCAGTTCTTC	CASSPASGRAGNEQFF
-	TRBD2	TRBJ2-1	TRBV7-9	TGTGCCAGCAGCTCCCCACTAGCGGGAGAAGTCTACAATGAGCAGTTCTTC	CASSSPLAGEVYNEQFF
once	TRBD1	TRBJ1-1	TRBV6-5	TGTGCCAGCAGCCCACAACAGGGGGCCAGGACTGAAGCTTTCTTT	CASSPQQGARTEAFF
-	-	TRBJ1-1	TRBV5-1	TGCGCCAGCGGAAGGACAACGACCTCTGAAGCTTTCTTT	CASGRTTTSEAFF
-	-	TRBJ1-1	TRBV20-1	TGCAGTGCTAGAGATCGGGAAGAAGCTTTCTTT	CSARDREEAFF
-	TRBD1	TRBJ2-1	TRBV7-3	TGTGCCAGCAGCCCGGACAGGGGTGGCGATGAGCAGTTCTTC	CASSPDRGGDEQFF
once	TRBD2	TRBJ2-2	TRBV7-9	TGTGCCAGCAGCTTAACACTAGCGGGAGGGCTTTTGGACACCGGGGAGCTGTTTTTT	CASSLTLAGGLLDTGELFF
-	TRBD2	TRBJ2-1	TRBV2	TGTGCCAGCAGTGTATGGCTAGCGGGAGACAATGAGCAGTTCTTC	CASSVWLAGDNEQFF
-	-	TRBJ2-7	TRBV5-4	TGTGCCAGCAGCCCGGACGCGGGGAGCTCCTACGAGCAGTACTTC	CASSPDAGSSYEQYF
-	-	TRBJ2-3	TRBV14	TGTGCCAGCAGCCAACCGAGAATTCTAGCGACAGATACGCAGTATTTT	CASSQPRILATDTQYF
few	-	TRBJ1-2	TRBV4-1	TGCGCCAGCAGCCACCTAAGGGGAAAGGACTATGGCTACACCTTC	CASSHLRGKDYGYTF
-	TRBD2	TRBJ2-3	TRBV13	TGTGCCAGCAGCTTAGGCCTAGCGGGAGGCACAGATACGCAGTATTTT	CASSLGLAGGTDTQYF
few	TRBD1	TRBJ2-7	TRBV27	TGTGCCAGCAGTTTATCGGGACAGGGGAGGGAGCAGTACTTC	CASSLSGQGREQYF
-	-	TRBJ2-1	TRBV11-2	TGTGCCAGCAGCTCGTCTAGGTGGGACAATGAGCAGTTCTTC	CASSSSRWDNEQFF
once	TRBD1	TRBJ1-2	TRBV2	TGTGCCAGCACTACGGACAGGGTGATTGGCTACACCTTC	CASTTDRVIGYTF
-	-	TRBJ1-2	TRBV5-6	TGTGCCAGCAGCTTGGCCCGTGGCGGCTACACCTTC	CASSLARGGYTF
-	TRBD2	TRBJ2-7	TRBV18	TGTGCCAGCTCACCACGGGTGATAGCGGGAGAAAACGAGCAGTACTTC	CASSPRVIAGENEQYF
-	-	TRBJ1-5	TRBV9	TGTGCCAGCAGCGTTCAGGGAATCGGTCAGCCCCAGCATTTT	CASSVQGIGQPQHF
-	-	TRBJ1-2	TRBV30	TGTGCCTGGAGTCCCACGAGCCATAACTATGGCTACACCTTC	CAWSPTSHNYGYTF
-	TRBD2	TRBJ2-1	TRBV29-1	TGCAGCGTGTTTAAGGGTAGCGGGAGGGTTAATGAGCAGTTCTTC	CSVFKGSGRVNEQFF
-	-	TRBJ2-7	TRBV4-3	TGCGCCAGCAGCCAAGATCGCGTTCAGGGGACCTACGAGCAGTACTTC	CASSQDRVQGTYEQYF
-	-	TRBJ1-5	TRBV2	TGTGCCAGCAGTGAATTGGGGGGGGGCAATCAGCCCCAGCATTTT	CASSELGGGNQPQHF
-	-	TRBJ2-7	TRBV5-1	TGCGCCAGCAGCTTAATCGTCAGGGAGGACGAGCAGTACTTC	CASSLIVREDEQYF
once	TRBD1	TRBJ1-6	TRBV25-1	TGTGCCAGCGAAGGGGCAGGGGGTTATTCACCCCTCCACTTT	CASEGAGGYSPLHF
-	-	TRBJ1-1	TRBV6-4	TGTGCCAGCAGTCAGGAACTCAGCACTGAAGCTTTCTTT	CASSQELSTEAFF
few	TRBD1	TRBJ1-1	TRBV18	TGTGCCAGCTCACTGCAGGGGGCGGGCACTGAAGCTTTCTTT	CASSLQGAGTEAFF
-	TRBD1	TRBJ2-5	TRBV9	TGTGCCAGCAGCGTAGCAGGACAGGGGGTCAATACGGAGACCCAGTACTTC	CASSVAGQGVNTETQYF
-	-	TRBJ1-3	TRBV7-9	TGTGCCAGCAGCCTACTGCGTGGGGCATTCACTGGAAACACCATATATTTT	CASSLLRGAFTGNTIYF
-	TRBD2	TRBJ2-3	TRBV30	TGTGCTCTACAACTGTTAGCGGGAGGGCCACGAACGCAGTATTTT	CALQLLAGGPRTQYF
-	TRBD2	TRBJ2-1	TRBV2	TGTGCCAGCAGTCCGACTAGCGGGAGTGAGTTCTTC	CASSPTSGSEFF
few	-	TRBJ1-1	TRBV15	TGTGCCACCAGCCGGGGGGGGAACACTGAAGCTTTCTTT	CATSRGGNTEAFF
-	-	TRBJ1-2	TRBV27	TGTGCCAGCAAGGGCGTCCTAGGGGATGGCTACACCTTC	CASKGVLGDGYTF
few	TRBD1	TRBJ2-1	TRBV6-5	TGTGCCAGCAGTTACTCTCGGACAGGGTACAATGAGCAGTTCTTC	CASSYSRTGYNEQFF
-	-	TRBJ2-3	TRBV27	TGTGCCAGCAGCCAGACTAGAAATACGCAGTATTTT	CASSQTRNTQYF
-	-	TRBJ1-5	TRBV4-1	TGCGCCAGCAGCCAAGATTGGGGCAGGGATGTAGGTCAGCCCCAGCATTTT	CASSQDWGRDVGQPQHF
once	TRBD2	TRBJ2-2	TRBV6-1	TGTGCCAGCAGTGTGCGGGGGGACACCGGGGAGCTGTTTTTT	CASSVRGDTGELFF
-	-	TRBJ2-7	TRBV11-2	TGTGCCAGCAGCCAGGGGCGGGGGAGGAACGAGCAGTACTTC	CASSQGRGRNEQYF
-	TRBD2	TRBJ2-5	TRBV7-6	TGTGCCAGCAGCTTAAGACTAGCGGAGCCGGAGACCCAGTACTTC	CASSLRLAEPETQYF
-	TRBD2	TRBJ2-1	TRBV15	TGTGCCACCAGCAAATCTAGCGGGAGGGCCATAGAGCAGTTCTTC	CATSKSSGRAIEQFF
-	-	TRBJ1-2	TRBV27	TGTGCCAGCAGTTTAGAGAGGGAGTTAAGCTATGGCTACACCTTC	CASSLERELSYGYTF
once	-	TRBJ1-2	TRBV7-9	TGTGCCAGCAGTTCCCTCTCCGGGAACTATGGCTACACCTTC	CASSSLSGNYGYTF
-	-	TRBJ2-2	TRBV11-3	TGTGCCAGCAGCCACTATAGGCAGGGGAACACCGGGGAGCTGTTTTTT	CASSHYRQGNTGELFF
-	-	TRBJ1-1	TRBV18	TGTGCCAGCTCACCACAACAGGGGAACACTGAAGCTTTCTTT	CASSPQQGNTEAFF
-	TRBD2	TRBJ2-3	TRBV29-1	TGCAGCGTTGAACGGGCGGGAGGGCCCACAGATACGCAGTATTTT	CSVERAGGPTDTQYF
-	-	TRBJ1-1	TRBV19	TGTGCCAGTAGTCGAGAGCGGACAGCAATGAGCACTGAAGCTTTCTTT	CASSRERTAMSTEAFF
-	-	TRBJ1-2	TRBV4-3	TGCGCCAGCAGCCAAGATCGGTTTCACTATGGCTACACCTTC	CASSQDRFHYGYTF
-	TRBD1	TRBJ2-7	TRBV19	TGTGCCAGTAGTATAGTTGGTCGGGGACAGGGACGATTCGAGCAGTACTTC	CASSIVGRGQGRFEQYF
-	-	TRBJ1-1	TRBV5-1	TGCGCCAGCAGCTTTGGCCGGAACACTGAAGCTTTCTTT	CASSFGRNTEAFF
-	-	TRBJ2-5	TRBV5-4	TGTGCCAGCGGATACGGAGAGTTAAAGACCCAGTACTTC	CASGYGELKTQYF
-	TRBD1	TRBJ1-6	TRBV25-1	TGTGCCAGCAGTGACGAGGGGGCCGCTCCCCATTCACCCCTCCACTTT	CASSDEGAAPHSPLHF
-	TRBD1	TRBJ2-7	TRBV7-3	TGTGCCAGCAGCTTCGACAGGGGCGAGTACGAGCAGTACTTC	CASSFDRGEYEQYF
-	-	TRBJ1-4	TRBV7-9	TGTGCCAGCAGCCCCCTCCTCAGCGGGGAAAAACTGTTTTTT	CASSPLLSGEKLFF
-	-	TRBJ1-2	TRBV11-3	TGTGCCAGCAGCTTAGAGGGCAGGGCTGGCGGCTACACCTTC	CASSLEGRAGGYTF
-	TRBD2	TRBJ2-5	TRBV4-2	TGTGCCAGCAGCCAAGGGACTAGCGGGAGAAGTCAAGAGACCCAGTACTTC	CASSQGTSGRSQETQYF